This T cell receptor (beta chain) was captured in a study of graft-versus-host responses after intestinal transplantation. In the study overall: Anti-thymocyte globulin served as induction for all recipients, who then took tacrolimus and steroids for 3 to 4 years.

Sequenced by immunoSEQ multiplex PCR; TCRdb stores in-frame clones only, minus some. This sample has under 15,000 clones, with roughly 82% found just once. Study outcomes and limitations: Patients with graft-donor T cell macrochimerism had high graft-versus-host to host-versus-graft clonal ratios in allografts. Among recipient marrow samples, GvH clones were found; some appeared first in ileum or blood. Circulating GvH clone levels at their peak were associated with HvG declines (early post-transplant).

This clone was seen only a few times. The target antigen is unknown. CDR3 size: 14 residues. V was pared by 5 bases and J by 2 bases, with 12 bases between. CDR1 and CDR2 from the germline V gene are MDHEN and SYDVKM. Graft tissue was processed to release intraepithelial and lamina propria lymphocytes. This clonotype was sampled from a human patient who received an intestinal transplant, so some T cells may come from the graft donor. The V and J genes are TRBV28 and TRBJ1-2; weak D call: TRBD1 (5 bases). The specimen comprised ileum tissue, sampled just under 28 days after intestinal transplant. As DNA, the CDR3 is TGTGCCAGCAGTCTCAGGGTAGTGAACTATGGCTACACCTTC. This sequence encodes CASSLRVVNYGYTF.